This T cell receptor beta chain was identified during a study of vaccination and CD4 T cells after COVID-19. Points on this clonotype: The antigen remains unidentified.

CD4+ T cells that had been cultured provided DNA sequenced with the Oncomine TCR Beta short-read assay. TCRdb processed the PCR reads anew with MiXCR; each CDR3 protein has one entry. Here the sample spans roughly 15,000 distinct CDR3 sequences, around 30% being singletons. As to treatment: approximately nine-day PBMC culture with coronavirus spike peptide pools or control peptides (ViraFEST assay). CDR1 and CDR2 from the germline V gene are SGHTA and FQGTGA. The CDR3 has 15 amino acids. The V end was cut by 2 bases, the J end by 1 base, with 10 bases between. The source is a human donor with COVID-19. The V call is TRBV7-3, the J call TRBJ2-3; perhaps TRBD2 as D (7 bases). Sequenced sample: cultured CD4+ T cells from blood. CDR3 sequence reads: CASSLGGGRTDTQYF. The CDR3 DNA follows: TGTGCCAGCAGCTTAGGGGGGGGCCGCACAGATACGCAGTATTTT.